This T cell receptor beta chain was identified in a study of OX40 agonist ivuxolimab in advanced cancers. In germline, CDR1 is SGHRS, CDR2 YFSETQ. The CDR3 runs 12 residues. V lost 1 base to trimming and J lost 6 bases, with 7 bases between them. As concerns this clone: The target antigen is unknown.

Profiled with immunoSEQ multiplex PCR; TCRdb holds only in-frame clones, not every one. Of roughly 48,000 clones listed, 84% are singletons. General study findings and limits: Among T cells, CD8+ cells averaged more expanded clones than CD4+ cells. At doses 0.1 to 3.0 mg/kg, CD4+ and CD8+ clones expanded.

The receptor comes from an adult with an advanced solid tumor such as melanoma, head and neck, liver or kidney cancer. Sequences were derived from CD4+ or CD8+ T cells sorted from blood, sampled in a trial of the OX40 agonist ivuxolimab. The V call is TRBV5-1, the J call TRBJ1-1; D is unclear. The CDR3 DNA reads as TGCGCCAGCAGCTTGCCGGACTCTGAAGCTTTCTTT. Residues: CASSLPDSEAFF.